This is a list of T cell receptor beta chains from one sample in a study of T cell repertoires in ileal Crohn's disease. Data came from immunoSEQ multiplex PCR; TCRdb stores just in-frame clones and leaves some out. This sample has some 5,400 clones, with about 69% found just once. Sequenced sample: ileal tissue. The receptors here all came from an adult with Crohn's disease. Both conserved end residues are part of each CDR3.

J | V | CDR3
TRBJ2-2 | TRBV2 | CASSLAAGELFF
TRBJ1-2 | TRBV27 | CASSLSAGGPNYGYTF
TRBJ1-4 | TRBV2 | CASSQVTTNEKLFF
TRBJ1-5 | TRBV2 | CASSGQGDQPQHF
TRBJ1-1 | TRBV11-3 | CASSPSGAVGDTEAFF
TRBJ1-6 | TRBV10-1 | CASSSPESSYNSPLHF
TRBJ1-5 | TRBV10-3 | CAIGGGQPQHF
TRBJ2-1 | TRBV25-1 | CASTTYRGGNEQFF
TRBJ2-3 | TRBV5-1 | CASSPRIAGPSTDTQYF
TRBJ2-2 | TRBV6-1 | CASSQITGITGELFF
TRBJ2-5 | TRBV18 | CASSPAGGETQYF
TRBJ1-5 | TRBV28 | CASSLVGVQPQHF
TRBJ1-1 | TRBV7-9 | CASNGQMNTEAFF
TRBJ1-1 | TRBV30 | CAWSPGVLNTEAFF
TRBJ2-7 | TRBV5-6 | CASSLMGQLYEQYF
TRBJ2-5 | TRBV18 | CASSPLAGLSGYQETQYF
TRBJ1-2 | TRBV10-3 | CAISEQGAAGYGYTF
TRBJ1-6 | TRBV30 | CAWAGGSYNSPLHF